Shown below are 22 T cell receptor beta chains from a single sample sequenced in a study of blood T cell repertoires in COVID-19. Generated by immunoSEQ multiplex PCR, the TCRdb table keeps only in-frame clones and is missing some. Of fewer than 200,000 clones listed, around 86% were seen once; the top ten hold roughly 7.5%. The specimen sequenced was peripheral blood. These receptors were collected from a woman in her seventies with COVID-19, enrolled during active disease.

CDR3 bases: TGTGCCAGCAGCTTGAGGAGGGGAGGGACCGGGGAGCTGTTTTTT. It translates to CASSLRRGGTGELFF. The V and J genes are TRBV5-4 and TRBJ2-2, with 7 nucleotides matching TRBD2. V gave up 1 base and J gave up 5 bases; unmatched junction bases: 5. CDR3 length: 15 amino acids. The V gene's germline CDR1 is SGHNT and CDR2 YYREEE (reference sequence). The full variable domain, its missing parts supplied by reference TRBV5-4 and TRBJ2-2, is ETGVTQSPTHLIKTRGQQVTLRCSSQSGHNTVSWYQQALGQGPQFIFQYYREEENGRGNFPPRFSGLQFPNYSSELNVNALELDDSALYLCASSLRRGGTGELFFGEGSRLTVL.

V gene TRBV28 combines with J gene TRBJ2-7; 7 bases fit TRBD2. Germline trimming cut 5 bases from V and 2 bases from J; bases unmatched to any gene: 3. The CDR3 runs 13 residues. CDR1 is MDHEN and CDR2 is SYDVKM in the germline V gene. This chain's CDR3 is CASSAGTTYEQYF. DNA of the CDR3: TGTGCCAGCAGTGCCGGGACTACCTACGAGCAGTACTTC.

This clone showed up just a few times. The rearrangement uses TRBV5-1 and TRBJ1-1; tentatively, D is TRBD1 (6 bases). The CDR3 covers 15 residues. V was clipped by 4 bases and J by 4 bases, with 17 bases between them. Looked up from germline, CDR1 is SGHRS and CDR2 is YFSETQ. The CDR3 DNA reads as TGCGCCAGCAGCCATGGACAGCCCTTGATCACTGAAGCTTTCTTT. Protein sequence: CASSHGQPLITEAFF. The whole variable domain, filled in from reference TRBV5-1 and TRBJ1-1, reads KAGVTQTPRYLIKTRGQQVTLSCSPISGHRSVSWYQQTPGQGLQFLFEYFSETQRNKGNFPGRFSGRQFSNSRSEMNVSTLELGDSALYLCASSHGQPLITEAFFGQGTRLTVV.

This chain joins TRBV2 and TRBJ1-4; 11 bases align to TRBD1. This CDR3 comprises 15 residues. Trimming took 1 base from V and 8 from J; bases not matched to a gene: 3. The germline gives CDR1 SNHLY, CDR2 FYNNEI. Here the CDR3 reads CASSEEGTGGEKLFF. CDR3 bases: TGTGCCAGCAGTGAAGAAGGGACAGGGGGAGAAAAACTGTTTTTT.

The chain joins TRBV3-1 (or the pseudogene TRBV3-2) to TRBJ2-7, with 10 nucleotides matching TRBD1. V shed 7 bases and J 6 bases; nucleotides not matched to a gene: 12. CDR1 is LGHDT and CDR2 is YNNKEL in the germline V gene (reference sequence). This CDR3 region has 15 residues. In DNA form, the CDR3 reads TGTGCCAGCACCCCGTACCGGGACAGGGGTGCCGAGCAGTACTTC. Translation gives CASTPYRDRGAEQYF.

The chain uses TRBV30 and TRBJ2-5; D possibly corresponds to TRBD2 (6 bases). Germline V gene data show CDR1 as GTSNPN and CDR2 as SVGIG (reference sequence). Trimming left V 7 bases short and J 0 bases short, with 15 bases between. This CDR3 is built from 14 residues. The CDR3 DNA reads as TGTGCCTTTTCAAGGGGACTCTACCAAGAGACCCAGTACTTC. Encoded protein: CAFSRGLYQETQYF.

The chain couples TRBV29-1 to TRBJ1-2, with 8 positions matching TRBD1. J lost 3 bases, V lost 5 bases, and 11 bases had no gene match. The CDR3 runs 15 residues. Per the germline V gene, CDR1 is SQVTM and CDR2 is ANQGSEA. The CDR3 coding sequence is TGCAGCGTTCTCCCGGCGGACAGGGAGGACTATGGCTACACCTTC. It codes for CSVLPADREDYGYTF.

The sample holds a few counts of this clone. The V call is TRBV6-2 or TRBV6-3, the J call TRBJ1-2; a possible D gene is TRBD1 (6 bases). V was shortened by 5 bases and J by 7 bases, with 17 bases between the two germline ends. The germline V gene has CDR1 MNHEY and CDR2 SVGEGT. The CDR3 runs to 14 residues. Written as DNA, the CDR3 is TGTGCCAGCAGTCGAAGACAGGAGAGCACTGGCTACACCTTC. Translated: CASSRRQESTGYTF.

The chain links TRBV18 to TRBJ1-1; D ambiguous. V lost 0 bases to trimming and J lost 4 bases, with 6 bases between them. CDR1 is KGHSH, CDR2 LQKENI, per germline. This CDR3 is built from 13 residues. CDR3 protein: CASSPPLVTEAFF. In DNA form, the CDR3 reads TGTGCCAGCTCACCACCTCTAGTCACTGAAGCTTTCTTT.

This chain connects TRBV9 to TRBJ2-3; possibly TRBD2 for D (5 bases). V lost 4 bases and J 5 bases, leaving 20 bases between the germline ends. Germline CDR1 is SGDLS and CDR2 is YYNGEE. CDR3 length equals 16 residues. The DNA of the CDR3 is TGTGCCAGCAGCCCCTCGGGGAACTATGGTAGAGATACGCAGTATTTT. Translating it yields CASSPSGNYGRDTQYF. Looking up the rest from reference TRBV9 and TRBJ2-3 gives the full variable domain: DSGVTQTPKHLITATGQRVTLRCSPRSGDLSVYWYQQSLDQGLQFLIQYYNGEERAKGNILERFSAQQFPDLHSELNLSSLELGDSALYFCASSPSGNYGRDTQYFGPGTRLTVL.

The V call is TRBV28, the J call TRBJ2-5; the D gene is possibly TRBD1 (5 bases). Germline V lookup: CDR1 MDHEN, CDR2 SYDVKM. The CDR3 covers 13 residues. The V end was cut by 10 bases, the J end by 6 bases, with 18 bases between. CDR3 DNA: TGTGCCATTCAAGGGGTGGCACTGAAGACCCAGTACTTC. Translation gives CAIQGVALKTQYF.

With regard to this clone: Other DNA sequences in this specimen translate into the identical CDR3. The chain has TRBV5-4 and TRBJ2-5; D is unclear. Between the trimmed V and J ends, which lost 2 bases and 3 bases, there was a span of 2 bases. Germline loops: CDR1 SGHNT, CDR2 YYREEE (reference sequence). This CDR3 contains 11 residues. As DNA, the CDR3 is TGTGCCAGCAGCTTTAAAGAGACCCAGTACTTC. Encoded protein: CASSFKETQYF.

The V and J genes are TRBV4-3 and TRBJ2-2, with 9 positions matching TRBD1. This CDR3 comprises 14 residues. Germline V gene data show CDR1 as LGHNA and CDR2 as YSLEER. V lost 6 bases to trimming and J lost 4 bases; unmatched junction nucleotides: 3. The CDR3 nucleotides read TGCGCCAGCAGGGACAGGGGTGGCACCGGGGAGCTGTTTTTT. Translated, it gives CASRDRGGTGELFF.

The chain links TRBV28 to TRBJ2-1; 11 bases match TRBD1. The V and J ends lost 6 bases and 10 bases, in that order; junction bases with no gene match: 17. CDR3 size: 17 residues. In germline, CDR1 is MDHEN, CDR2 SYDVKM. DNA for the CDR3: TGTGCCAGCAGCCCCAGTCGTCAAGGGACAGGGGGACGAGAGCAGTTCTTC. Encoded protein: CASSPSRQGTGGREQFF.

The chain links TRBV19 to TRBJ2-1; 9 positions match TRBD2. Germline loops: CDR1 LNHDA, CDR2 SQIVND (reference sequence). V lost 5 bases to trimming and J lost 4 bases; unmatched junction nucleotides: 9. The CDR3 is 16 residues long. The CDR3 protein is CASSLRRSGRYNEQFF. The CDR3 DNA sequence: TGTGCCAGTAGTTTGCGCCGTAGCGGGAGATACAATGAGCAGTTCTTC.

The chain has TRBV19 and TRBJ2-7; D is perhaps TRBD2 (6 bases). Germline loops: CDR1 LNHDA, CDR2 SQIVND (reference sequence). The CDR3 sequence is 15 residues long. Trimming removed 6 bases at V and 5 bases at J, with 20 bases between. The CDR3 here is CASRNNGLPGDEQYF. The DNA of the CDR3 is TGTGCCAGTAGAAATAACGGACTCCCGGGGGACGAGCAGTACTTC.

This clone was recorded once. The J gene is TRBJ1-2, the V gene TRBV19, with 7 positions matching TRBD1. This CDR3 has 13 residues. Germline V CDR1 and CDR2: LNHDA, SQIVND (reference sequence). V was clipped by 5 bases and J by 4 bases; unmatched bases: 4. CDR3 protein: CASSAGQFYGYTF. CDR3 DNA sequence: TGTGCCAGTAGTGCGGGACAGTTCTATGGCTACACCTTC.

In DNA form, the CDR3 reads TGCGCCAGCAGTGAGTTCGGCGGGAGCCCCCTCGAGCAGTACTTC. Its protein is CASSEFGGSPLEQYF. The rearrangement links TRBV10-1 to TRBJ2-7, with TRBD2 identical over 7 bases. The CDR3 consists of 15 residues. From germline, CDR1 is WNHNN and CDR2 SYGVQD (reference sequence). Germline trimming cut 1 base from V and 6 bases from J; bases unmatched to any gene: 9.

This sequence joins TRBV2 and TRBJ2-1; TRBD2 matches at 9 bases. After removal of 5 bases from V and 0 bases from J, the junction contained 17 bases not matched to a gene. CDR3 size: 20 residues. Germline V gene sequence: CDR1 SNHLY, CDR2 FYNNEI. The DNA of the CDR3 is TGTGCCAGCAGTTCAACTAGGTCTAGCGGGACAAGAAGCTCCTACAATGAGCAGTTCTTC. Translation gives CASSSTRSSGTRSSYNEQFF.

V is TRBV18 and J is TRBJ1-6; 8 bases line up with TRBD1. There are 16 residues in the CDR3. J was trimmed by 2 bases and V by 2 bases; bases with no gene match: 2. Germline assignment: CDR1 KGHSH and CDR2 LQKENI. CDR3 sequence (DNA): TGTGCCAGCTCACCAAACAGGGGGGCCTATAATTCACCCCTCCACTTT. Translating gives CASSPNRGAYNSPLHF.

The chain links TRBV14 to TRBJ2-3; D uncertain. CDR1 is SGHDN, CDR2 FVKESK, per germline. This CDR3 spans 13 amino acids. Deletions cut 4 bases from V and 5 bases from J, with 10 bases between. As DNA, the CDR3 is TGTGCCAGCAGCCCTCGCCTCAGAGATACGCAGTATTTT. This codes for CASSPRLRDTQYF. Full variable domain (rest looked up from reference TRBV14 and TRBJ2-3): EAGVTQFPSHSVIEKGQTVTLRCDPISGHDNLYWYRRVMGKEIKFLLHFVKESKQDESGMPNNRFLAERTGGTYSTLKVQPAELEDSGVYFCASSPRLRDTQYFGPGTRLTVL.

The CDR3 nucleotides read TGTGCCAGCAGCCGGACAGGGGGCTCTGGCTACACCTTC. Protein: CASSRTGGSGYTF. This chain joins TRBV7-8 and TRBJ1-2; 11 bases map to TRBD1. The CDR3 sequence is 13 residues long. CDR1 and CDR2 (germline): SGHVS, FQNEAQ. V trimming: 5 bases; J trimming: 7 bases; junction bases outside the gene matches: 3.